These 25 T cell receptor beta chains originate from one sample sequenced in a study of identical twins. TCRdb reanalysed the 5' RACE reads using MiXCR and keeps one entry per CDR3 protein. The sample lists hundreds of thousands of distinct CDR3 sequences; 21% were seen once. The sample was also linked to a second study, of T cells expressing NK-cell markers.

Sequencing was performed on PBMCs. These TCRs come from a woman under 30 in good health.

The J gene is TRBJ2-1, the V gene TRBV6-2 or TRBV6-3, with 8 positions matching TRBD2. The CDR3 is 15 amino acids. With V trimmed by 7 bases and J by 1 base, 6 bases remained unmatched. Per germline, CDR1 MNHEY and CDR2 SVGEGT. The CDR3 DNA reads TGTGCCAGCACCCCACTAGCGGAGTCCTACAATGAGCAGTTCTTC. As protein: CASTPLAESYNEQFF.

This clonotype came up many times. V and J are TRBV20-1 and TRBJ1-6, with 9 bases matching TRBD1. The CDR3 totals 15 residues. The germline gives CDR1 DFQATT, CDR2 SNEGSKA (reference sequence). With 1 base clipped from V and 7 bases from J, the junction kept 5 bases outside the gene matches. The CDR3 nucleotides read TGCAGTGCTAGAGTCCCGGGACAGGGCAATTCACCCCTCCACTTT. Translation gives CSARVPGQGNSPLHF.

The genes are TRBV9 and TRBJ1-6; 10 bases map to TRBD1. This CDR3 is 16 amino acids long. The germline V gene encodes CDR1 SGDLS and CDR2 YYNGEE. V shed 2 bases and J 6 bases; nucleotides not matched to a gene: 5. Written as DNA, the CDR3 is TGTGCCAGCAGCGTGGGACAGGGGAAGGGTAATTCACCCCTCCACTTT. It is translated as CASSVGQGKGNSPLHF.

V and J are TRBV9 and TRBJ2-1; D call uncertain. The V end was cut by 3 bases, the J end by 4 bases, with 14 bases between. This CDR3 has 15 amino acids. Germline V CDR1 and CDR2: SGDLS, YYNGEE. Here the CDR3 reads CASSDPGMGYNEQFF. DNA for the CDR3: TGTGCCAGCAGCGATCCAGGCATGGGGTACAATGAGCAGTTCTTC.

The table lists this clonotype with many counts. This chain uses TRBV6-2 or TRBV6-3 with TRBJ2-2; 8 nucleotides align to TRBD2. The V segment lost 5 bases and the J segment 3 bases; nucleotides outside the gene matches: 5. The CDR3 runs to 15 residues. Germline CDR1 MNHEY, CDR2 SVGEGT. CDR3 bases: TGTGCCAGCAGTATGGGGACTAGTGACACCGGGGAGCTGTTTTTT. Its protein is CASSMGTSDTGELFF.

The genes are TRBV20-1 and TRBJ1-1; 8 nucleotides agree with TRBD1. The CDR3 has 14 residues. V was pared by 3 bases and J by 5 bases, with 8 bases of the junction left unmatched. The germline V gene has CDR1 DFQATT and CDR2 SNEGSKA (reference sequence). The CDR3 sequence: CSARTWTGRTEAFF. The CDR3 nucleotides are TGCAGTGCTAGGACATGGACAGGGAGGACTGAAGCTTTCTTT.

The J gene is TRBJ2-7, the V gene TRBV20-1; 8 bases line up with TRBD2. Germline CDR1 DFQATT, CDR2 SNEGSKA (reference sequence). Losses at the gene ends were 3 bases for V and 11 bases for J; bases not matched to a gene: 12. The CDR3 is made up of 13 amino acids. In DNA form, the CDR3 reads TGCAGTGCTAGGGTTAGCGGGGCCACCCCTGAGTACTTC. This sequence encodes CSARVSGATPEYF.

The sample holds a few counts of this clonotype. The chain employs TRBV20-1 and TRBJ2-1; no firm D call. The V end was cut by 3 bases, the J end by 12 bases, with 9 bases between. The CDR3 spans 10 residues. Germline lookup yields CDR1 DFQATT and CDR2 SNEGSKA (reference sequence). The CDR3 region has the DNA TGCAGTGCTAGGGACGCCCCGCAGTTCTTC. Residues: CSARDAPQFF.

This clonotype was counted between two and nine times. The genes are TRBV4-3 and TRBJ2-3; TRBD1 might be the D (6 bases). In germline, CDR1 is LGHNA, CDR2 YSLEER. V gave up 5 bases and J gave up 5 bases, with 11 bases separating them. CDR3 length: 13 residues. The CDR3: CASSNRVQDTQYF. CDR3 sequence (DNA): TGCGCCAGCAGCAACAGGGTTCAAGATACGCAGTATTTT.

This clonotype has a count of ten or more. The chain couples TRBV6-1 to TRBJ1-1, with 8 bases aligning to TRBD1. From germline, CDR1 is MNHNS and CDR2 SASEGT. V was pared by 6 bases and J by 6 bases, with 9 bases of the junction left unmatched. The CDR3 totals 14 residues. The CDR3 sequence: CASSSGQGGPEAFF. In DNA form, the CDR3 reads TGTGCCAGCAGCTCAGGACAGGGAGGGCCTGAAGCTTTCTTT.

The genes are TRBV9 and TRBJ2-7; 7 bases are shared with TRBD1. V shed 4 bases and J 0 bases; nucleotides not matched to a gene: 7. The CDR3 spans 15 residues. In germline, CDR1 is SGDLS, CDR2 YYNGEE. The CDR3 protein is CASSPRDRISYEQYF. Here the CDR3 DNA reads TGTGCCAGCAGCCCCCGGGACAGAATCTCCTACGAGCAGTACTTC. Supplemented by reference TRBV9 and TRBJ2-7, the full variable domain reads DSGVTQTPKHLITATGQRVTLRCSPRSGDLSVYWYQQSLDQGLQFLIQYYNGEERAKGNILERFSAQQFPDLHSELNLSSLELGDSALYFCASSPRDRISYEQYFGPGTRLTVT.

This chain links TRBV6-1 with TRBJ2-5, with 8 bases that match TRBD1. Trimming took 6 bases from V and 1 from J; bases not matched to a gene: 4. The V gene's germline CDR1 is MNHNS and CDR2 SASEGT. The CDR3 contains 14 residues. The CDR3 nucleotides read TGTGCCAGCAGCGACAGGGGACTCCAAGAGACCCAGTACTTC. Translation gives CASSDRGLQETQYF.

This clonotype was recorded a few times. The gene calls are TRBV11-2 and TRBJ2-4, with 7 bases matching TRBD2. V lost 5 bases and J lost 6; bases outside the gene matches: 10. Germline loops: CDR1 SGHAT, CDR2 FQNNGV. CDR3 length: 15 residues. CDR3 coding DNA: TGTGCCAGCAGCCCAGTAGGGGCGGGGGTAAACATTCAGTACTTC. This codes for CASSPVGAGVNIQYF.

The CDR3 region is CSVEGHVKDGYTF. The CDR3 DNA sequence: TGCAGCGTTGAGGGCCACGTAAAGGATGGCTACACCTTC. The chain links TRBV29-1 to TRBJ1-2; no clear D gene. The germline V gene encodes CDR1 SQVTM and CDR2 ANQGSEA. V was trimmed by 3 bases and J by 6 bases, leaving 14 bases between them. The CDR3 covers 13 residues.

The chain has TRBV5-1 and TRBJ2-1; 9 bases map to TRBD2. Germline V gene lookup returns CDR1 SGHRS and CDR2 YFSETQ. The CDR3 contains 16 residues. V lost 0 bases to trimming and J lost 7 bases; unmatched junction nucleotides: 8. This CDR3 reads CASSLGVSGGLNEQFF. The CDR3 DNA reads TGCGCCAGCAGCTTGGGAGTTAGCGGGGGTTTAAATGAGCAGTTCTTC.

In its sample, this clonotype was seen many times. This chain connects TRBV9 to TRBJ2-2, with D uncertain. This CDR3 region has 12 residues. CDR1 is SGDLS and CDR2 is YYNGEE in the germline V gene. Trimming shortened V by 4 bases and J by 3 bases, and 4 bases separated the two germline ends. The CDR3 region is CASSTDTGELFF. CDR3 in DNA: TGTGCCAGCAGCACCGACACCGGGGAGCTGTTTTTT.

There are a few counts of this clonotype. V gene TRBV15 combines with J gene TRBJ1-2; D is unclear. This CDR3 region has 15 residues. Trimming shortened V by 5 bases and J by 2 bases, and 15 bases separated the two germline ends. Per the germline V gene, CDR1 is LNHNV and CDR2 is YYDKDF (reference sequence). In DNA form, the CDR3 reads TGTGCCACCAGCCCCGACGGGGATAGAAACTATGGCTACACCTTC. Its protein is CATSPDGDRNYGYTF.

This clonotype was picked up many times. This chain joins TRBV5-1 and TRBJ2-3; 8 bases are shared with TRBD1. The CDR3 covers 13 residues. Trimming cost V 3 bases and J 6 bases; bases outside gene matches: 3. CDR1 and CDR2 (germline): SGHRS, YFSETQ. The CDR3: CASSWTGSDTQYF. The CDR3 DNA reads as TGCGCCAGCAGCTGGACAGGGTCGGATACGCAGTATTTT.

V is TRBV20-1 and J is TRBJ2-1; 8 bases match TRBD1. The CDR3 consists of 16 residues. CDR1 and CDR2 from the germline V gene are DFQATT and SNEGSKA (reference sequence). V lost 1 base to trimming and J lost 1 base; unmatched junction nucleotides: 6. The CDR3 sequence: CSARVDTGGSYNEQFF. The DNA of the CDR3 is TGCAGTGCTAGAGTCGACACAGGGGGTTCCTACAATGAGCAGTTCTTC.

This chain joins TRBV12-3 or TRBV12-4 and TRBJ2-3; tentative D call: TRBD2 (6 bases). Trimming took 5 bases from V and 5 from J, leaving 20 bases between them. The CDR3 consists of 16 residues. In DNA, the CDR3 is TGTGCCAGCAGTCCCGGGATCACCCCCGGGGGAGATACGCAGTATTTT. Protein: CASSPGITPGGDTQYF.

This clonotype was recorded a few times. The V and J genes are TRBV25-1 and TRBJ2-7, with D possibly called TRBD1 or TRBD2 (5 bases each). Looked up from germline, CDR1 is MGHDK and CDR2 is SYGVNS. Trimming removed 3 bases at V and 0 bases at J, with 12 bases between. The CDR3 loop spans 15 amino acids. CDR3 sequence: CASSDPGRSSYEQYF. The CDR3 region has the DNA TGTGCCAGCAGTGATCCGGGACGGTCCTCCTACGAGCAGTACTTC.

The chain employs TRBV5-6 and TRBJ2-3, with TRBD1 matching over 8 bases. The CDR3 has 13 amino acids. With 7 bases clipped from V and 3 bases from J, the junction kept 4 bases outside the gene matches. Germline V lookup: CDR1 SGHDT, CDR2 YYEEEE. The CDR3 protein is CASARQGTDTQYF. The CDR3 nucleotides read TGTGCCAGCGCCCGACAGGGGACAGATACGCAGTATTTT.

CDR3 amino acids: CASSLGASVTYEQYF. CDR3 coding DNA: TGTGCCAGCAGCTTGGGCGCGTCGGTCACCTACGAGCAGTACTTC. The chain employs TRBV5-5 and TRBJ2-7; D is unclear. The CDR3 sequence is 15 residues long. Germline values: CDR1 SGHKS, CDR2 YYEKEE (reference sequence). V lost 0 bases, J lost 2 bases, and 12 bases lay in between.

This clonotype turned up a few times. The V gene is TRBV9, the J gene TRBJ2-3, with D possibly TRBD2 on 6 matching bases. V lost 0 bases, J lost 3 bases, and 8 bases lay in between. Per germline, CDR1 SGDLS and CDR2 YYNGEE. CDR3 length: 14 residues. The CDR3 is CASSVAAGTDTQYF. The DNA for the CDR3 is TGTGCCAGCAGCGTAGCTGCGGGGACAGATACGCAGTATTTT.

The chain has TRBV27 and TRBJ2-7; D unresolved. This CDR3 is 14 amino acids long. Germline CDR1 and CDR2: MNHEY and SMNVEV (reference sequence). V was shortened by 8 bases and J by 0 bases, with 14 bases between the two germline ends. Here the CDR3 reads CASSTARLSYEQYF. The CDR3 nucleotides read TGTGCCAGCTCAACCGCCAGGCTCTCCTACGAGCAGTACTTC.